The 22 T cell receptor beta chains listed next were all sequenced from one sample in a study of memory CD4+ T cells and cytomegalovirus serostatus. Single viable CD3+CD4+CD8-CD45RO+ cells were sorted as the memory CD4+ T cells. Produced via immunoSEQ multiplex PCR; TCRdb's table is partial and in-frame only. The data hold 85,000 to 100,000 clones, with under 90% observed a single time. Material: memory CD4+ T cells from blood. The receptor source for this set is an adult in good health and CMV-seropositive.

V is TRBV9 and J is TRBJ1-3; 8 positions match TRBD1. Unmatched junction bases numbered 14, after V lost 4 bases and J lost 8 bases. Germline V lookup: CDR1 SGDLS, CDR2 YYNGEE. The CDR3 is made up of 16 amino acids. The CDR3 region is CASSPTPRTGIDTIYF. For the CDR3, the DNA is TGTGCCAGCAGCCCAACTCCCCGGACAGGGATAGACACCATATATTTT. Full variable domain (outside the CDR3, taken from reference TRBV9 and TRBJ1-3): DSGVTQTPKHLITATGQRVTLRCSPRSGDLSVYWYQQSLDQGLQFLIQYYNGEERAKGNILERFSAQQFPDLHSELNLSSLELGDSALYFCASSPTPRTGIDTIYFGEGSWLTVV.

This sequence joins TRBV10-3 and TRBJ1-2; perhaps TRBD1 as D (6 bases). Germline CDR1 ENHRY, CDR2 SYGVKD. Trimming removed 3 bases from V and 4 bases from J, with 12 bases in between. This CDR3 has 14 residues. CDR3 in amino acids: CAISEGQGSYGYTF. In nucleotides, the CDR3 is TGTGCCATCAGTGAAGGGCAGGGGAGCTATGGCTACACCTTC.

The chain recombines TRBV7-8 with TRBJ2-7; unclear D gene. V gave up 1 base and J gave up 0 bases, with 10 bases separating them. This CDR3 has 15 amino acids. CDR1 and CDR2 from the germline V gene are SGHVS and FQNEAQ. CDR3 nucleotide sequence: TGTGCCAGCAGCTTAGGGCAGCCTAGCTCCTACGAGCAGTACTTC. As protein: CASSLGQPSSYEQYF. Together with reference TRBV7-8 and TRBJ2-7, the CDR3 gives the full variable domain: GAGVSQSPRYKVAKRGQDVALRCDPISGHVSLFWYQQALGQGPEFLTYFQNEAQLDKSGLPSDRFFAERPEGSVSTLKIQRTQQEDSAVYLCASSLGQPSSYEQYFGPGTRLTVT.

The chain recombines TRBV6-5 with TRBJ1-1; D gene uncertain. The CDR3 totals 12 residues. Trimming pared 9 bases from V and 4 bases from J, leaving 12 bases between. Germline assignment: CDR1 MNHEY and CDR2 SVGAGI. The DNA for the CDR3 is TGTGCCAGTTGGGCTGTGAGCACTGAAGCTTTCTTT. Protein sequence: CASWAVSTEAFF.

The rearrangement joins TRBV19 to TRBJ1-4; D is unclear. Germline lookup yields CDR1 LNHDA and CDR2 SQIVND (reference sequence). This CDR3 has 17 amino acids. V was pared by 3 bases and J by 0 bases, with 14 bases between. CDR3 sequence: CASSIAQAVATNEKLFF. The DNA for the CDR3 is TGTGCCAGTAGTATCGCTCAGGCCGTCGCAACTAATGAAAAACTGTTTTTT. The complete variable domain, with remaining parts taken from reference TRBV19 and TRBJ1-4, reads DGGITQSPKYLFRKEGQNVTLSCEQNLNHDAMYWYRQDPGQGLRLIYYSQIVNDFQKGDIAEGYSVSREKKESFPLTVTSAQKNPTAFYLCASSIAQAVATNEKLFFGSGTQLSVL.

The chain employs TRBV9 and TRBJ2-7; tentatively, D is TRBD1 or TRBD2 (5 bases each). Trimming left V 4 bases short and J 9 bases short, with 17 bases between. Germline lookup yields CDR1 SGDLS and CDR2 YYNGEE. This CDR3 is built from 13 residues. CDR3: CASSPGTVQAQYF. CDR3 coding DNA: TGTGCCAGCAGCCCCGGGACCGTTCAGGCGCAGTACTTC.

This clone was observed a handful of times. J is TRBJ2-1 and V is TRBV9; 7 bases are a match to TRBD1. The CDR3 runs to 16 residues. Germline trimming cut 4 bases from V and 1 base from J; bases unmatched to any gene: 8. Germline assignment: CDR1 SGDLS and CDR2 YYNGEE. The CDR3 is CASSPLPGGSYNEQFF. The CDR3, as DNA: TGTGCCAGCAGCCCCCTGCCAGGGGGTTCCTACAATGAGCAGTTCTTC.

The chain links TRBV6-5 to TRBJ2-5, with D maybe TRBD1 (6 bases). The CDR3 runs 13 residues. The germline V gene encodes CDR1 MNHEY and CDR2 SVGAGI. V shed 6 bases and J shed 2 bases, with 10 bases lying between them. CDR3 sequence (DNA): TGTGCCAGCAGCCCGACAGGTCAAGAGACCCAGTACTTC. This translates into CASSPTGQETQYF.

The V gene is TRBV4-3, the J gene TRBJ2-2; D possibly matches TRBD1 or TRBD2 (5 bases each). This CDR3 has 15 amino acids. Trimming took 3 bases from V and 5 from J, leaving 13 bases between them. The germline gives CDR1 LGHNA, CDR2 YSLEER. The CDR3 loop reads CASSQGVTVTGELFF. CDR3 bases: TGCGCCAGCAGCCAGGGGGTCACGGTAACCGGGGAGCTGTTTTTT.

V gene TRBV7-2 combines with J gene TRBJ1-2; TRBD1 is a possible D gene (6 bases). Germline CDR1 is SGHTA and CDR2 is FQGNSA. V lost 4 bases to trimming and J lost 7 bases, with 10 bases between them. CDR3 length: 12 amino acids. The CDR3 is CASSWGTTGYTF. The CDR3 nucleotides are TGTGCCAGCAGCTGGGGGACAACTGGCTACACCTTC.

The CDR3 DNA reads TGTGCCAGCAGCGCCTTAGCGGGAGCAGGAACCGGGGAGCTGTTTTTT. This gives the protein CASSALAGAGTGELFF. The V gene is TRBV7-3, the J gene TRBJ2-2; TRBD2 matches 9 bases. V lost 5 bases to trimming and J lost 5 bases; unmatched junction nucleotides: 9. The CDR3 loop spans 16 amino acids. Germline values: CDR1 SGHTA, CDR2 FQGTGA. Supplemented by reference TRBV7-3 and TRBJ2-2, the full variable domain reads GAGVSQTPSNKVTEKGKYVELRCDPISGHTALYWYRQSLGQGPEFLIYFQGTGAADDSGLPNDRFFAVRPEGSVSTLKIQRTERGDSAVYLCASSALAGAGTGELFFGEGSRLTVL.

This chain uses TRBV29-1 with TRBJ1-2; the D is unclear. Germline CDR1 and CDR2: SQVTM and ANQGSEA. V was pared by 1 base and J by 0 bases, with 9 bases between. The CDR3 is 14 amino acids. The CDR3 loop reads CSVEAGNSNYGYTF. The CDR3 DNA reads TGCAGCGTTGAAGCTGGGAATTCTAACTATGGCTACACCTTC.

CDR3 coding DNA: TGTGCCAGCAGCTTACCGGCCGCCTATACGCAGTATTTT. Residues: CASSLPAAYTQYF. The chain recombines TRBV11-2 with TRBJ2-3; D is ambiguous. CDR3 length: 13 residues. V was shortened by 2 bases and J by 7 bases, with 10 bases between the two germline ends. Germline V gene data show CDR1 as SGHAT and CDR2 as FQNNGV.

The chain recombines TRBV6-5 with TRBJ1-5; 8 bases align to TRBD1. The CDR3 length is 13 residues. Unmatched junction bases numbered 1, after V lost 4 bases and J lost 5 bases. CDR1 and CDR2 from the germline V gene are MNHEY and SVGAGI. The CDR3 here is CASSSQGDQPQHF. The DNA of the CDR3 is TGTGCCAGCAGTTCACAGGGGGATCAGCCCCAGCATTTT.

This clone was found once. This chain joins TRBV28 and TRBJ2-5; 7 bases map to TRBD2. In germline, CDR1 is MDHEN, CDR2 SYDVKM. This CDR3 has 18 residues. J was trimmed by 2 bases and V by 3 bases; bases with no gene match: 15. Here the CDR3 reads CASSFMAGRERGQETQYF. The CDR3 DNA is TGTGCCAGCAGTTTTATGGCTGGGCGGGAGCGGGGACAAGAGACCCAGTACTTC.

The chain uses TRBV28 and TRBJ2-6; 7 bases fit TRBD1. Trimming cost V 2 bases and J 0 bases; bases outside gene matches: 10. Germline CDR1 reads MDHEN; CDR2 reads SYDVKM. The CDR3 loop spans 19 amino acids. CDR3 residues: CASSLTDRRGSSGANVLTF. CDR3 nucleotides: TGTGCCAGCAGTTTAACGGACAGGAGAGGATCCTCTGGGGCCAACGTCCTGACTTTC.

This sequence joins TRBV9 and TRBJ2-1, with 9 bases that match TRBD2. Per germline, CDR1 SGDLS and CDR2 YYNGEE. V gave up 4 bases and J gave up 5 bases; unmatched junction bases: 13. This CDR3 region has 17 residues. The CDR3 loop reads CASSRTAGGPLDNEQFF. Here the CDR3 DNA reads TGTGCCAGCAGCCGGACGGCGGGAGGGCCGTTGGACAATGAGCAGTTCTTC.

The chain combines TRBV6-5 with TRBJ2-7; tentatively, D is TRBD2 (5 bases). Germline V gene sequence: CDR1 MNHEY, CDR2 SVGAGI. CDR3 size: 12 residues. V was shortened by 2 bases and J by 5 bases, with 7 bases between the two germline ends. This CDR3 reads CASSYAGNEQYF. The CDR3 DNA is TGTGCCAGCAGTTACGCCGGGAACGAGCAGTACTTC.

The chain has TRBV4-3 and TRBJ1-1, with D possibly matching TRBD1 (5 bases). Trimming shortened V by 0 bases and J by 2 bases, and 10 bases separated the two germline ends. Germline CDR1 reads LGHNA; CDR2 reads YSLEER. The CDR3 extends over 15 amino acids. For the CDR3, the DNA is TGCGCCAGCAGCCAAGATATGCAGGGTAACACTGAAGCTTTCTTT. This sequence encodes CASSQDMQGNTEAFF.

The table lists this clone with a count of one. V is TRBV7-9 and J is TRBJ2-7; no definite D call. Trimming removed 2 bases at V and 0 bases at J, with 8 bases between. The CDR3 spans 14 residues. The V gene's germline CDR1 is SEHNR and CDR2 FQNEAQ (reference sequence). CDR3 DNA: TGTGCCAGCAGCTTAACCTCAGCCTCCTACGAGCAGTACTTC. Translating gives CASSLTSASYEQYF.

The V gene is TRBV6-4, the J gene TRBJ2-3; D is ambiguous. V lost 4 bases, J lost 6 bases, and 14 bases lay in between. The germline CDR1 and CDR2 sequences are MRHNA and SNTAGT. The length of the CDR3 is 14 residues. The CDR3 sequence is CASSAVRRMDTQYF. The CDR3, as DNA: TGTGCCAGCAGTGCGGTGCGGCGCATGGATACGCAGTATTTT.

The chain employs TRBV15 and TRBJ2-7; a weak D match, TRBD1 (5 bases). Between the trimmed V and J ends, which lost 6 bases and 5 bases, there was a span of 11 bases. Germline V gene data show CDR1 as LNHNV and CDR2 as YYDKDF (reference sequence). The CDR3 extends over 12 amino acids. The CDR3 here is CATSIQGDEQYF. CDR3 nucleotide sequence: TGTGCCACCAGTATCCAGGGCGACGAGCAGTACTTC.